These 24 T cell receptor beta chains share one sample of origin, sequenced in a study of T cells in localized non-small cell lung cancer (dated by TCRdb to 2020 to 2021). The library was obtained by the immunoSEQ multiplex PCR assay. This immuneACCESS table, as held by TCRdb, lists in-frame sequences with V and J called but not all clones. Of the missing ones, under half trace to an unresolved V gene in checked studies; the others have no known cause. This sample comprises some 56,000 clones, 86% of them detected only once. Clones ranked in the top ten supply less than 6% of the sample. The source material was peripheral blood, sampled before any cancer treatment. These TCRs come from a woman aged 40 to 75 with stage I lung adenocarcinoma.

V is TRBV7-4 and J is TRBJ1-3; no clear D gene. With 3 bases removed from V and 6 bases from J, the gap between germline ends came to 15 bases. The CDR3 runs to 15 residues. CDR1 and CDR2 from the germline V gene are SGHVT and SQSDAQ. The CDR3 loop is CASSFSGSKENTIYF. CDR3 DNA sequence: TGTGCCAGCAGCTTTAGCGGCAGCAAGGAAAACACCATATATTTT.

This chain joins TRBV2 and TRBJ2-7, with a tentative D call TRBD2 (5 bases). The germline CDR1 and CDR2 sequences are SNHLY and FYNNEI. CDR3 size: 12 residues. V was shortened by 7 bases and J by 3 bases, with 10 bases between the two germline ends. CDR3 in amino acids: CASKEVNYEQYF. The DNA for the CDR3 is TGTGCCAGCAAGGAGGTGAACTACGAGCAGTACTTC.

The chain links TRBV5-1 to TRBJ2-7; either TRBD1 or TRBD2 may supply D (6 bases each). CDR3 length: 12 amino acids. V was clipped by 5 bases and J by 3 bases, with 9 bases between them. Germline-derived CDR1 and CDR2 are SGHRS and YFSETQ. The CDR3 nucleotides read TGCGCCAGCAGGCGGGACATCTACGAGCAGTACTTC. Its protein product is CASRRDIYEQYF.

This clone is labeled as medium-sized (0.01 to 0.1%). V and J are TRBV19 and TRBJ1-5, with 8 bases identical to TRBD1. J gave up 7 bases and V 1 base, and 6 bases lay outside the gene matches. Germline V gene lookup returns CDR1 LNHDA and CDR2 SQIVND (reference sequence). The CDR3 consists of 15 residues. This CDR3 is CASSIGRTGMQPQHF. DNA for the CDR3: TGTGCCAGTAGTATAGGCCGGACAGGGATGCAGCCCCAGCATTTT.

CDR3: CAWTENNEQFF. CDR3 bases: TGTGCCTGGACTGAAAACAATGAGCAGTTCTTC. This sequence joins TRBV30 and TRBJ2-1; D gene unclear. Germline V gene data show CDR1 as GTSNPN and CDR2 as SVGIG (reference sequence). The CDR3 runs 11 residues. With 4 bases removed from V and 5 bases from J, the gap between germline ends came to 6 bases. Full variable domain (remainder filled in from reference TRBV30 and TRBJ2-1): SQTIHQWPATLVQPVGSPLSLECTVEGTSNPNLYWYRQAAGRGLQLLFYSVGIGQISSEVPQNLSASRPQDRQFILSSKKLLLSDSGFYLCAWTENNEQFFGPGTRLTVL.

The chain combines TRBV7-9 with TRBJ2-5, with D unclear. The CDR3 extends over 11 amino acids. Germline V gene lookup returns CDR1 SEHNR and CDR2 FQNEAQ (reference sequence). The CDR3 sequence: CALPRGETQYF. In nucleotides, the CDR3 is TGTGCATTACCTCGAGGAGAGACCCAGTACTTC.

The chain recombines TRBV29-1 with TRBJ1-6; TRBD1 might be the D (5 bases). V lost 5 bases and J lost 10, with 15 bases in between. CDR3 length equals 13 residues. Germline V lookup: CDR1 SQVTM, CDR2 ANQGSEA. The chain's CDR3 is CSVLEGIGSPLHF. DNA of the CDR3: TGCAGCGTTCTGGAGGGGATAGGCTCACCCCTCCACTTT.

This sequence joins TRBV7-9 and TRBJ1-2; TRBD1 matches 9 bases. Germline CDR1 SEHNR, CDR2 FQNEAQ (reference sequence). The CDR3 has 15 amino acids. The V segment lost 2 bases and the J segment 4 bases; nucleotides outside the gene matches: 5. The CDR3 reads CASSLYTGGGYGYTF. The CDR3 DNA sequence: TGTGCCAGCAGCTTATACACAGGGGGCGGCTATGGCTACACCTTC.

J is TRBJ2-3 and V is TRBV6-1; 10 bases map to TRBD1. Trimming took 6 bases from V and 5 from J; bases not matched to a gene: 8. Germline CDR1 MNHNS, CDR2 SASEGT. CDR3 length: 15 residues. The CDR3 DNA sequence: TGTGCCAGCAGGGGGGACAGGGGTTACCGAGATACGCAGTATTTT. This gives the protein CASRGDRGYRDTQYF.

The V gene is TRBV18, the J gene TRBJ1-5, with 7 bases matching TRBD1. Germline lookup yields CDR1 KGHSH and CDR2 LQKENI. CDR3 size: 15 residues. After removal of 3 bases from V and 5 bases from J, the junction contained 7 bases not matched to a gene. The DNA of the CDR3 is TGTGCCAGCTCACCCTTCGGACAGGCCGATCAGCCCCAGCATTTT. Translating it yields CASSPFGQADQPQHF.

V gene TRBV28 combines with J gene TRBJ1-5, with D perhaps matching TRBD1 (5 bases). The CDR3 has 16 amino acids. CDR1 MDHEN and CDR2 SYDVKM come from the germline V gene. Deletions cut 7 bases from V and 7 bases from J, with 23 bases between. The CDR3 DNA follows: TGTGCCAGCACCACCCCATCGACAGCCTCGGGGCAGCCCCAGCATTTT. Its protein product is CASTTPSTASGQPQHF.

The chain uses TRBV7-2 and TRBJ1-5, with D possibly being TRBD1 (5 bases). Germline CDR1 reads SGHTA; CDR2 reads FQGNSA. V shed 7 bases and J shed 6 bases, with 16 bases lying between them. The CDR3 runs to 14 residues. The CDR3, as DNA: TGTGCCAGCAACTTTGGGATCCAGGGTCAGCCCCAGCATTTT. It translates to CASNFGIQGQPQHF.

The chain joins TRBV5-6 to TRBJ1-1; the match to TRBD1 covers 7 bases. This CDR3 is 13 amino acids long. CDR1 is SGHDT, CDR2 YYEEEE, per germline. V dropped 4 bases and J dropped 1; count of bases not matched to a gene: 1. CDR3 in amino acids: CASSRDRNTEAFF. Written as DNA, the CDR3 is TGTGCCAGCAGCCGGGACAGGAACACTGAAGCTTTCTTT. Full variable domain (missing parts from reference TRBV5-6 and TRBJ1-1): DAGVTQSPTHLIKTRGQQVTLRCSPKSGHDTVSWYQQALGQGPQFIFQYYEEEERQRGNFPDRFSGHQFPNYSSELNVNALLLGDSALYLCASSRDRNTEAFFGQGTRLTVV.

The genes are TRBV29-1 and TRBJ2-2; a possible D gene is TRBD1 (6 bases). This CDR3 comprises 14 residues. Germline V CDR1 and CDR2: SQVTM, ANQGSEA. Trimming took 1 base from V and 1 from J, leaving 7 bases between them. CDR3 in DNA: TGCAGCGTTGAAGGGACAGTGAACACCGGGGAGCTGTTTTTT. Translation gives CSVEGTVNTGELFF.

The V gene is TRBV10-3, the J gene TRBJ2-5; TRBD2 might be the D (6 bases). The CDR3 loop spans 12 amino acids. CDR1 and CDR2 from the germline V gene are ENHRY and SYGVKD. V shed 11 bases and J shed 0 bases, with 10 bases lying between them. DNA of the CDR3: TGTGCCGCCAGGACTAACCAAGAGACCCAGTACTTC. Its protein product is CAARTNQETQYF.

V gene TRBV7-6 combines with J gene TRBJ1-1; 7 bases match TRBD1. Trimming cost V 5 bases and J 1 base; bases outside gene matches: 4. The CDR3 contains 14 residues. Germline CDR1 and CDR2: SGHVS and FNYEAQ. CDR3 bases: TGTGCCAGCAGCGGTTGGACAGGGAACACTGAAGCTTTCTTT. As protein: CASSGWTGNTEAFF.

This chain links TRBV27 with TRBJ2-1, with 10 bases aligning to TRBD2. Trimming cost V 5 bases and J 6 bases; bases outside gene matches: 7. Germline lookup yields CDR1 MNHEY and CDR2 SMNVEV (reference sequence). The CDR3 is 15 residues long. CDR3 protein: CASSIRTSGANEQFF. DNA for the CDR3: TGTGCCAGCAGTATACGGACTAGCGGAGCCAATGAGCAGTTCTTC.

The CDR3 sequence is CAWNLLGTGNEKLFF. CDR3 nucleotide sequence: TGTGCCTGGAATTTACTGGGGACAGGGAACGAAAAACTGTTTTTT. The chain has TRBV30 and TRBJ1-4; 9 bases line up with TRBD1. The germline V gene encodes CDR1 GTSNPN and CDR2 SVGIG (reference sequence). The CDR3 extends over 15 amino acids. Losses at the gene ends were 4 bases for V and 8 bases for J; bases not matched to a gene: 11.

This chain's CDR3 is CASRQTGANYGYTF. The CDR3 DNA sequence: TGCGCCAGCAGGCAAACAGGGGCAAACTATGGCTACACCTTC. V and J are TRBV5-1 and TRBJ1-2; 7 bases are a match to TRBD1. This CDR3 comprises 14 residues. Trimming took 5 bases from V and 2 from J; bases not matched to a gene: 6. Germline assignment: CDR1 SGHRS and CDR2 YFSETQ.

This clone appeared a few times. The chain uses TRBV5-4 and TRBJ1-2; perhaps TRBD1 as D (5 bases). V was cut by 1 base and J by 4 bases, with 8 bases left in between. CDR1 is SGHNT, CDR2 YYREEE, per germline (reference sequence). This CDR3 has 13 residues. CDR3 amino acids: CASSLRDSYGYTF. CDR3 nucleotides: TGTGCCAGCAGCTTGCGGGACTCCTATGGCTACACCTTC.

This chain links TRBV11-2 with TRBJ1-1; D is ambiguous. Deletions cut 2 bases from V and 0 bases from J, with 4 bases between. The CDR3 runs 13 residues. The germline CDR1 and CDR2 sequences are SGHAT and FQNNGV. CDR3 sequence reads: CASSLQLNTEAFF. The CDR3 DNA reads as TGTGCCAGCAGCTTACAGCTGAACACTGAAGCTTTCTTT.

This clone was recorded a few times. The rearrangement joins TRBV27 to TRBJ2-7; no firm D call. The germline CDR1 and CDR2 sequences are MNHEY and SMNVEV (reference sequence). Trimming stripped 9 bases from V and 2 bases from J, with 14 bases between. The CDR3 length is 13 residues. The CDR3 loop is CARRSGSTYEQYF. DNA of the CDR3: TGTGCCAGACGGTCGGGCTCCACCTACGAGCAGTACTTC.

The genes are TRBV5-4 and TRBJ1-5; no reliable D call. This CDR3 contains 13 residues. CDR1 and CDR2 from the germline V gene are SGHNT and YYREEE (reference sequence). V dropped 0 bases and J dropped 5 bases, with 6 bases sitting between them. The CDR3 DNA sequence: TGTGCCAGCAGCTTGGCTGGGGATCAGCCCCAGCATTTT. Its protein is CASSLAGDQPQHF.

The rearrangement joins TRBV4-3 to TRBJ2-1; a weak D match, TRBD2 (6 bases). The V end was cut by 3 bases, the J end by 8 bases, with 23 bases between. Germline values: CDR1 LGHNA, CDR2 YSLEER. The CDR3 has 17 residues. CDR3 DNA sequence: TGCGCCAGCAGCCATGATATAGCGGATCCGAGGTATGATGAGCAGTTCTTC. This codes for CASSHDIADPRYDEQFF.